This T cell receptor (beta chain) was identified in a study of CD8 T cells in ankylosing spondylitis. The sample holds a few counts of this clonotype. TCRdb independently ran MiXCR on the 5' RACE reads; one entry per CDR3 protein. The sample holds around 150,000 distinct CDR3 sequences, 40% to 50% seen once. V was pared by 4 bases and J by 0 bases, with 7 bases between. CDR1 is LGHDT, CDR2 YNNKEL, per germline (reference sequence). CDR3 length: 14 residues. Sequences were obtained from synovial fluid, either unsorted or a sorted T cell fraction (not recorded which). The genes are TRBV3-1 and TRBJ1-3; D not resolved. The TCR sequence derives from a male donor with ankylosing spondylitis. The CDR3 loop reads CASSPGFSGNTIYF. CDR3 coding DNA: TGTGCCAGCAGCCCGGGGTTCTCTGGAAACACCATATATTTT.